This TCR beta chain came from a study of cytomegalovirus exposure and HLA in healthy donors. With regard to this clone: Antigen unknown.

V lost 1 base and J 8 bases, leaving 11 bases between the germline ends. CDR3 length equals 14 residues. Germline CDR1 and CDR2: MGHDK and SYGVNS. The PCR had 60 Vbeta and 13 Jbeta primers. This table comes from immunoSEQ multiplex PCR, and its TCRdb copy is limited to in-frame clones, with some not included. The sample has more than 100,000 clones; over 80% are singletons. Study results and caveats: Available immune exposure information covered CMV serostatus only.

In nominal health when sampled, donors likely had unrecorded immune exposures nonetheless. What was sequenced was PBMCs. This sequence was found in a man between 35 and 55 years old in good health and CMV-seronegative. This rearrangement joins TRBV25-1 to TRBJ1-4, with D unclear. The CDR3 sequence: CASSELEFGEKLFF. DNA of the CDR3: TGTGCCAGCAGTGAATTGGAGTTCGGAGAAAAACTGTTTTTT.